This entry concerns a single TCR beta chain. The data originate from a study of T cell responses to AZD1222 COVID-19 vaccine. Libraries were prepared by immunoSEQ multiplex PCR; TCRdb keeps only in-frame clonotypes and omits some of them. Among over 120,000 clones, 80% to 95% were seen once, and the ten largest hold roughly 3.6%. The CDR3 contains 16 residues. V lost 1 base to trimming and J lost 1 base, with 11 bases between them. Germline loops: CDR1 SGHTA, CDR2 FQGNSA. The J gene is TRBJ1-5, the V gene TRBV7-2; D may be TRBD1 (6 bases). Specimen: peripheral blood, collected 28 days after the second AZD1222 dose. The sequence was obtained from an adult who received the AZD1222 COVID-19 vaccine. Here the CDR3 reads CASSLGNRDSNQPQHF. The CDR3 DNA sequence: TGTGCCAGCAGCTTAGGCAACAGGGACAGCAATCAGCCCCAGCATTTT. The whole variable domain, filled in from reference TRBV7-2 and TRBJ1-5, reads GAGVSQSPSNKVTEKGKDVELRCDPISGHTALYWYRQSLGQGLEFLIYFQGNSAPDKSGLPSDRFSAERTGGSVSTLTIQRTQQEDSAVYLCASSLGNRDSNQPQHFGDGTRLSIL.